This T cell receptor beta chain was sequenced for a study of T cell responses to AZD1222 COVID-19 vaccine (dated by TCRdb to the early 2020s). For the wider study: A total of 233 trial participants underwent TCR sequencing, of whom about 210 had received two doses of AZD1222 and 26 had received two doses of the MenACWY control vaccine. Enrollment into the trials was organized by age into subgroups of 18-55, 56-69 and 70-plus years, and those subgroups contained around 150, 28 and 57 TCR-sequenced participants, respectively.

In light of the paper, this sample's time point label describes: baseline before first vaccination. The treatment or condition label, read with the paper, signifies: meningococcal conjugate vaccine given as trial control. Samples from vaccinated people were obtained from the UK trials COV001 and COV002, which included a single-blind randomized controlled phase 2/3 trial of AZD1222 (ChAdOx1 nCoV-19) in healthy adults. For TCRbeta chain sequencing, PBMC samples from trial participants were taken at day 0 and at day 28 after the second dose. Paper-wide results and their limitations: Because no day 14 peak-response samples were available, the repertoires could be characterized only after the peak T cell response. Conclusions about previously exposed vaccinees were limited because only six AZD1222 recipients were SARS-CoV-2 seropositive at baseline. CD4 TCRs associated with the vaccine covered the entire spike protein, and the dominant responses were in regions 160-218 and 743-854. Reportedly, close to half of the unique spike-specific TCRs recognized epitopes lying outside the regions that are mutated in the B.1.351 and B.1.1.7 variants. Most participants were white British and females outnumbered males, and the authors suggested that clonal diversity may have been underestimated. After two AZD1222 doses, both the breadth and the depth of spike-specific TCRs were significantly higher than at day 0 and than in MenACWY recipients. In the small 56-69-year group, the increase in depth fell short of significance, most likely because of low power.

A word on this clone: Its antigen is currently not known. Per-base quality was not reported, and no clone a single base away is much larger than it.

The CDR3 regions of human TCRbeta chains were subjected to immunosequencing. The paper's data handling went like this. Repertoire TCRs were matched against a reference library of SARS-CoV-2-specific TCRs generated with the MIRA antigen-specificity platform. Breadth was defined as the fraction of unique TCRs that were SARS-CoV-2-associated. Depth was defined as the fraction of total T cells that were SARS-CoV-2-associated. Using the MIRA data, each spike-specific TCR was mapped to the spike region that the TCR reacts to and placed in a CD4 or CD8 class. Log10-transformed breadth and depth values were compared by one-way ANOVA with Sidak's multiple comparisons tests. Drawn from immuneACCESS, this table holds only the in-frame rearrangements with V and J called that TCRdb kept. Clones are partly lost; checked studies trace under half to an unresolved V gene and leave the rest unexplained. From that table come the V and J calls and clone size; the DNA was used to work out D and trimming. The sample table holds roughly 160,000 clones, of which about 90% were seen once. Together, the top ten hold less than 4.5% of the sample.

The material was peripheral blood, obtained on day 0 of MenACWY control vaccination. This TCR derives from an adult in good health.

The bases read TGCGCCAGCAGCGCAAGGATTGGACAGGAAGGCTACACCTTC. Its protein product is CASSARIGQEGYTF. The receptor chain draws on TRBV5-1 and TRBJ1-2; TRBD1 aligns with 7 central bases. CDR1 and CDR2, looked up from the germline V gene, are SGHRS and YFSETQ. From the cysteine through the phenylalanine, the CDR3 covers 14 amino acids. The entry retains the CDR3 DNA only, 42 bases that are in frame from base 1. Trimmed from V: 4 bases; trimmed from J: 8 bases; junction bases lacking a gene match: 11. With the rest looked up from the reference TRBV5-1 and TRBJ1-2 genes rather than sequenced, the full variable domain is KAGVTQTPRYLIKTRGQQVTLSCSPISGHRSVSWYQQTPGQGLQFLFEYFSETQRNKGNFPGRFSGRQFSNSRSEMNVSTLELGDSALYLCASSARIGQEGYTFGSGTRLTVV.